This TCR beta chain was profiled in a study of blood T cell repertoires in COVID-19. Study background: Collection of acute and convalescent COVID-19 samples took place in the United States, Italy and Spain. PBMCs, B-cell-depleted T cells, or T cells were the source of the cDNA or gDNA that made up the material.

Germline lookup yields CDR1 SGDLS and CDR2 YYNGEE. The CDR3 is made up of 14 amino acids. V was pared by 5 bases and J by 4 bases, with 15 bases between. This clone showed up just a few times. As processed by the authors: Cell counts per sample came from amplifying reference gene primers. TCRdb keeps only in-frame clones here, not all; method: immunoSEQ multiplex PCR. V and J calls and clone size are those listed in that table; D and trimming were worked out from the DNA. In the table there are tens of thousands of clones, over 75% of which are singletons. The chain couples TRBV9 to TRBJ1-1; maybe TRBD1 (6 bases). The TCR was taken from an elderly woman with acute or convalescent COVID-19. Sample: peripheral blood. CDR3 bases: TGTGCCAGCAGTAGGGACACCAGTCGCACTGAAGCTTTCTTT. It codes for CASSRDTSRTEAFF.